This record covers a single TCR beta chain. Per the authors' pipeline: Amplification of reference gene primers was used by the study to estimate nucleated cell counts. Profiled with immunoSEQ multiplex PCR; TCRdb holds only in-frame clones, not every one. The V and J calls and clone size were taken over from that table, and D and trimming were inferred from the DNA. The table records 180,000 or so clones, roughly 80% of them present only once. This entry belongs to a study of blood T cell repertoires in COVID-19. Across the study: Acute-phase and convalescent COVID-19 samples originated in the United States, Italy and Spain.

The CDR3 is made up of 12 amino acids. Germline CDR1 WNHNN, CDR2 SYGVQD (reference sequence). Trimming took 6 bases from V and 7 from J; bases not matched to a gene: 2. The rearrangement joins TRBV10-1 to TRBJ1-3; 8 bases fit TRBD1. Specimen: PBMCs or T cells enriched from blood (not recorded which). The sequence was obtained from a man aged 45-60 years who had recovered from COVID-19. The CDR3 DNA is TGCGCCAGCAGGACAGGGGCCAACACCATATATTTT. It is translated as CASRTGANTIYF.